A single sample is the source of the 13 T cell receptor beta chains below, sequenced in a study of T cell responses to AZD1222 COVID-19 vaccine. Profiling relied on immunoSEQ multiplex PCR, and the TCRdb table lists in-frame clones only, not all of them. The profile shows 150,000 to 190,000 clones, 75% to 90% of them singletons. Sequenced here: peripheral blood, sampled after recovery from COVID-19. The receptors here all came from an adult who had recovered from COVID-19.

V gene TRBV5-1 combines with J gene TRBJ2-1; no reliable D call. There are 15 residues in the CDR3. CDR1 and CDR2 (germline): SGHRS, YFSETQ. With 1 base removed from V and 5 bases from J, the gap between germline ends came to 13 bases. As DNA, the CDR3 is TGCGCCAGCAGCTTGCGTCCAGCGAGAGACAATGAGCAGTTCTTC. This translates into CASSLRPARDNEQFF.

CDR3 sequence (DNA): TGTGCCAGCAGTACCTTGGCGGGGGCACAAGAGACCCAGTACTTC. Translated, it gives CASSTLAGAQETQYF. V usage is TRBV6-5 and J usage is TRBJ2-5; D may be TRBD2 (7 bases). Trimming removed 5 bases at V and 2 bases at J, with 15 bases between. Germline values: CDR1 MNHEY, CDR2 SVGAGI. The CDR3 sequence is 15 residues long.

The chain is built from TRBV6-1 and TRBJ2-7; no reliable D call. The V gene's germline CDR1 is MNHNS and CDR2 SASEGT. Trimming pared 4 bases from V and 2 bases from J, leaving 24 bases between. This CDR3 spans 18 amino acids. CDR3 in amino acids: CASSGTSYYRVSAYEQYF. The CDR3 nucleotides read TGTGCCAGCAGTGGTACCTCTTATTACCGGGTTTCGGCCTACGAGCAGTACTTC.

This CDR3 is CASTAQEIGELFF. In DNA, the CDR3 is TGTGCCAGCACCGCCCAAGAAATCGGGGAGCTGTTTTTT. V and J are TRBV6-6 and TRBJ2-2; D is uncertain. Trimming cost V 7 bases and J 7 bases, with 13 bases left between them. Germline CDR1 MNHNY, CDR2 SVGAGI (reference sequence). This CDR3 contains 13 residues.

V gene TRBV20-1 combines with J gene TRBJ2-7, with D possibly matching TRBD2 (5 bases). V lost 5 bases and J 6 bases, leaving 11 bases between the germline ends. In germline, CDR1 is DFQATT, CDR2 SNEGSKA (reference sequence). This CDR3 is 11 amino acids long. CDR3 bases: TGCAGTGCTTGGAACCGGGGCGAGCAGTACTTC. As protein: CSAWNRGEQYF.

The V and J genes are TRBV5-4 and TRBJ2-7, with 12 bases identical to TRBD2. The CDR3 length is 15 residues. Germline trimming cut 4 bases from V and 5 bases from J; bases unmatched to any gene: 7. The germline V gene has CDR1 SGHNT and CDR2 YYREEE (reference sequence). CDR3 sequence reads: CASSAWTSGIDEQYF. In nucleotides, the CDR3 is TGTGCCAGCAGCGCCTGGACTAGCGGGATCGACGAGCAGTACTTC.

The genes are TRBV27 and TRBJ2-3, with 8 nucleotides matching TRBD1. This CDR3 has 15 amino acids. Looked up from germline, CDR1 is MNHEY and CDR2 is SMNVEV (reference sequence). V was clipped by 0 bases and J by 3 bases; unmatched bases: 2. The CDR3 sequence is CASSLSQGATDTQYF. In nucleotides, the CDR3 is TGTGCCAGCAGTTTATCGCAGGGGGCAACAGATACGCAGTATTTT.

The genes are TRBV9 and TRBJ2-1, with a weak D call TRBD2 (6 bases). Looked up from germline, CDR1 is SGDLS and CDR2 is YYNGEE. This CDR3 is 15 amino acids long. V dropped 4 bases and J dropped 5 bases, with 16 bases sitting between them. CDR3 nucleotides: TGTGCCAGCAGCCCCCCCCCAGAGCGGGACAATGAGCAGTTCTTC. It translates to CASSPPPERDNEQFF.

The chain has TRBV7-2 and TRBJ1-5; D is possibly TRBD1 (6 bases). The CDR3 loop spans 14 amino acids. Between the trimmed V and J ends, which lost 6 bases and 3 bases, there was a span of 12 bases. Germline CDR1 reads SGHTA; CDR2 reads FQGNSA. The CDR3 region is CASRSGQFNQPQHF. CDR3 DNA: TGTGCCAGCAGATCCGGACAGTTCAATCAGCCCCAGCATTTT.

The table lists this clone with a few counts. The chain links TRBV11-3 to TRBJ2-2; the D gene is possibly TRBD1 (8 bases). V was clipped by 4 bases and J by 6 bases, with 15 bases between them. CDR3 length equals 15 residues. The germline V gene encodes CDR1 SGHNT and CDR2 YENEEA. The CDR3 coding sequence is TGTGCCAGCAGCTCCAGACAGGGGAGGGCCGGGGAGCTGTTTTTT. It specifies CASSSRQGRAGELFF.

The chain joins TRBV28 to TRBJ2-5; TRBD2 might be the D (5 bases). The CDR3 is made up of 14 amino acids. Trimming cost V 6 bases and J 4 bases, with 15 bases left between them. CDR1 is MDHEN, CDR2 SYDVKM, per germline. CDR3 sequence reads: CASRTTRNGETQYF. In DNA, the CDR3 is TGTGCCAGCAGAACAACTAGGAATGGAGAGACCCAGTACTTC.

The V and J genes are TRBV6-6 and TRBJ2-5; 8 bases fit TRBD2. Germline values: CDR1 MNHNY, CDR2 SVGAGI (reference sequence). CDR3 length: 15 amino acids. V lost 2 bases and J lost 4; bases outside the gene matches: 6. CDR3 in amino acids: CASSYPAGVGETQYF. In DNA, the CDR3 is TGTGCCAGCAGTTACCCAGCGGGAGTGGGAGAGACCCAGTACTTC.

V gene TRBV15 combines with J gene TRBJ2-3; TRBD2 matches at 9 bases. Trimming at V came to 3 bases and at J to 3 bases, leaving 7 bases not matched to a gene. CDR3 length: 16 residues. Per the germline V gene, CDR1 is LNHNV and CDR2 is YYDKDF (reference sequence). The DNA for the CDR3 is TGTGCCACCAGCAGGGCCACTGCGGGGGGGACAGATACGCAGTATTTT. As protein: CATSRATAGGTDTQYF.